This T cell receptor beta chain was recorded in a study of blood T cells in healthy people across ages (dated by TCRdb to the mid-2010s). Background on the whole study: In model experiments, template switching captured roughly one uniquely barcoded TCR beta cDNA molecule for every two T cells. The study measured age-related changes in TCR beta repertoire diversity using deep sequencing normalized with unique cDNA molecular identifiers. Donors were grouped into four age groups: young (average roughly 17 years), middle-aged (less than 40), aged (around 66) and long-lived (less than 85). To avoid experimental bias, donors of different ages were spread randomly across the sequencing lanes. Two additional independent replicas of 1 million unique cDNA reads from the same blood draw were analyzed for two donors (one aged 18 to 30 and one aged 80 or older). Overall study outcomes, separate from this receptor: The long-lived group showed more naive CD4+ T cells, fewer expanded clones and increased TCR diversity than the aged group, suggesting age selection. Total diversity estimates from one million sequenced T cells were considered lower bounds and underestimates. As age increased, observed TCR beta diversity per million T cells dropped in a roughly linear way, and a significant reduction was already evident by age about 36. Conclusive comparison of naive and antigen-experienced compartments was prevented by the profiling of bulk unsorted PBMCs. A strong correlation was found between observed TCR beta diversity and the percentage of naive T cells measured by flow cytometry. Because donor CMV infection status was unknown, age-related changes in expanded clonotypes were potentially confounded.

The CDR3 contains 14 residues, cysteine and phenylalanine counted. The retained sequence is limited to the CDR3, 42 bases, with the frame set at the first base. The junction shows trimming of 3 bases on V and 11 bases on J, plus 19 bases between the germline ends. Looking up the germline V gene yields CDR1 MDHEN and CDR2 SYDVKM. The library was made by 5' RACE. The instrument given in TCRdb is Illumina HiSeq 2500. A second about 7 to 11 cycle PCR used a sample-barcoded 5' primer and a J-beta primer mix. Each TCR beta cDNA molecule received a unique molecular identifier from a template-switch 5' adaptor carrying 12 random nucleotides. Each sample yielded at least 3 million CDR3-containing paired-end reads. First-strand cDNA was synthesized from all RNA with the Mint cDNA synthesis kit, primed by a TRBC-specific oligonucleotide. Following uracil-DNA glycosylase treatment, all cDNA underwent a first 18-cycle PCR with the universal primers M1SS and BC2_uni_R. The paper's processing steps were these. Normalization of each sample was performed by random selection of 1 million high-quality reads, each carrying a distinct molecular identifier. Instead of being binned into consensus sequences, reads that shared molecular identifiers were thrown out. MiTCR, with a Q25 quality threshold and the strictest error-elimination algorithm, was used for CDR3 identification, clonotype clustering and error correction. A nonparametric unseen species model with Euler transformation was used to estimate lower-bound total TCR beta diversity. TCRdb took the public reads, trimmed them with fastp at Q25, ran MiXCR for clone calling and kept in-frame beta chains. Identical CDR3 protein sequences are pooled into one entry, listed with their most common genes and DNA. The V and J calls reflect TCRdb's pipeline rather than the authors' work. The sample has around 1.1 million distinct CDR3 sequences on record, under 40% of them singletons. In total, the top ten clones hold roughly 13% of the sample.

Donors were 39 systemically healthy Caucasian individuals from Russia aged roughly 6 to 90 years. Each donor gave ten milliliters of peripheral blood, collected into EDTA-treated Vacutainer tubes. Ficoll-Paque density-gradient centrifugation was used to isolate PBMCs, with at least 7 million per sample. Trizol reagent was used to extract total RNA from the PBMCs, yielding at least 6 micrograms per sample. For every donor, flow cytometry on a PBMC aliquot measured the percentage of naive CD45RAhigh/CD27high T cells. Comment on this clonotype: Its antigen specificity is not known. Per-base quality was not reported, and no clone a single base away is much larger than it.

The sequence joins TRBV28 to TRBJ2-5; the D gene is perhaps TRBD1, on 6 matching bases. This TCR was recovered from a man aged 18 to 35 in good health. The sample taken for sequencing was blood. The CDR3 in this case is CASSFRLQGGEQYF. In nucleotide form, the sequence is TGTGCCAGCAGTTTTAGGCTACAGGGCGGTGAGCAGTACTTC.